This TCR beta chain stems from a study of blood T cell repertoires in COVID-19 (dated by TCRdb to 2018 to 2020). With regard to the full study: Samples from collaborators originated in the United States, Italy and Spain and spanned both the acute and convalescent phases of COVID-19. The prospective study material was composed of cDNA or gDNA derived from T cells, B-cell-depleted T cells, or PBMCs. The dataset comprised deeply sampled blood TCRbeta repertoires from subjects exposed to, actively infected with, or recovered from COVID-19. A freely available public database, intended as a resource for researchers studying the immune response to SARS-CoV-2, is where the repertoires were released. Samples came from the ongoing ImmuneRACE study (first 160 participants) plus 1,254 subjects from 6 global collaborators. The sample metadata nearly always contained a de-identified subject ID, COVID-19 status, age in years and sex. Where available, HLA class I and class II types were obtained from metadata supplied by the sample provider rather than from assay-based typing. Study-wide conclusions, independent of this receptor: Clinical and demographic metadata were provided uncurated, with the amount varying by source and participant.

Looking up the germline V gene yields CDR1 MNHEY and CDR2 SVGAGI. The CDR3 contains 14 residues, cysteine and phenylalanine counted. The entry retains the CDR3 DNA only, 42 bases that are in frame from base 1. In the case of this clone: The target of this receptor is not known. Sequence at one end of the junction differs from germline and may be a read error.

The collaborating institutions used their own protocols to collect whole blood in K2EDTA tubes. For TCRbeta analysis, collaborator samples were shipped as frozen whole blood, as isolated PBMCs, or as DNA extracted from either sample type. TCRbeta CDR3 regions were amplified from genomic DNA by means of the immunoSEQ Assay, a bias-controlled multiplex PCR. Per the authors' processing: The number of nucleated cells in each sample was estimated from the amplification of reference gene primers within the assay. To quantify the absolute abundance of each unique TCRbeta CDR3 rearrangement, sequence reads were collapsed and filtered. For each sample, productive Simpson clonality was calculated by taking the square root of Simpson's diversity index across productive rearrangements. Here the immuneACCESS table is served through TCRdb, limited to in-frame sequences with V and J called. Missing clones are a known gap in these copies; in checked studies unresolved V genes cover under half, and the rest lacks a known reason. The DNA gave D and trimming, while V, J and clone size come from that table. The sample table lists approximately 75,000 clones, roughly 85% of them with a count of one. The ten largest clonotypes hold 4.5% to 5.5% of the sample.

The sequence derives from a man aged 80 or over with acute or convalescent COVID-19. The source material was peripheral blood. Recombination linked TRBV6-5 to TRBJ2-7; the D region possibly corresponds to TRBD2 (7 bases align). At the DNA level, the sequence is TGTGCCAGCATTTACGGGGGAGGGGGATACGAGCAGTACTTC. It translates as CASIYGGGGYEQYF.